This T cell receptor beta chain was captured by sequencing in a study of T cells in localized non-small cell lung cancer. This clone is a singleton in its sample. The protocol was immunoSEQ multiplex PCR, while the TCRdb copy is restricted to in-frame clones and leaves out a portion. The sample holds 13,000 or so clones; roughly nine tenths are singletons and the top ten take roughly 2.8%. Sequenced material: peripheral blood mononuclear cells, taken before any cancer treatment. The TCR sequence derives from a man aged 40-75 years with stage III lung adenocarcinoma.

The DNA for the CDR3 is TGTGCCAGCAGTGGCCGGGACAGGGGGACTGAAGCTTTCTTT. Encoded protein: CASSGRDRGTEAFF. The rearrangement joins TRBV6-1 to TRBJ1-1, with 11 bases fitting TRBD1. The junction had 3 bases not matched to a gene; V was cut back by 4 bases and J by 5 bases. Germline CDR1 reads MNHNS; CDR2 reads SASEGT. CDR3 length: 14 residues.